This T cell receptor (beta chain) was obtained from a study of patients and donors after allogeneic stem cell transplantation. The CDR3 is 14 residues long. CDR1 and CDR2 (germline): SEHNR, FQNEAQ (reference sequence). V trimming: 5 bases; J trimming: 4 bases; junction bases outside the gene matches: 6. TCRdb re-analysed the RT-PCR reads in MiXCR, keeping a single row per CDR3 protein. This table has 400,000 to 450,000 distinct CDR3 sequences, roughly 16% appearing once. This clonotype was seen ten or more times. The chain joins TRBV7-9 to TRBJ1-2; 8 bases fit TRBD1. The source of this sequence is a human donor who was either an allogeneic HSCT recipient or a stem cell or donor lymphocyte infusion donor (not recorded which). It is not recorded whose cells these are; they may come from a transplant donor. The material sequenced was blood, either unsorted or a sorted T cell fraction (not recorded which). The CDR3 sequence is CASSANQGAYGYTF. The CDR3 nucleotides read TGTGCCAGCAGCGCGAACCAGGGGGCCTATGGCTACACCTTC.